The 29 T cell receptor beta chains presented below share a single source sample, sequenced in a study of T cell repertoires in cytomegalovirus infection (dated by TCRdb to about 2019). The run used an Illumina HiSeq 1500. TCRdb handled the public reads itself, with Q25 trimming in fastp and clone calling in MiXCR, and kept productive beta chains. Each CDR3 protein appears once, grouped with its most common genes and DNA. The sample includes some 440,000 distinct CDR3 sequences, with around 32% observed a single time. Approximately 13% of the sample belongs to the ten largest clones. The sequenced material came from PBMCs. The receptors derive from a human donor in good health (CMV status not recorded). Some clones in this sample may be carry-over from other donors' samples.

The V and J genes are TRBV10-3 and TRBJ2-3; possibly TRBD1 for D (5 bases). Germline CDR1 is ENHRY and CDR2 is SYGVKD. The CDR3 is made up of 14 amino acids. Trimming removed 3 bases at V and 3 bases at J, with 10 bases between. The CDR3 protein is CAISDRVKTDTQYF. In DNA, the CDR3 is TGTGCCATCAGTGACAGGGTGAAAACAGATACGCAGTATTTT.

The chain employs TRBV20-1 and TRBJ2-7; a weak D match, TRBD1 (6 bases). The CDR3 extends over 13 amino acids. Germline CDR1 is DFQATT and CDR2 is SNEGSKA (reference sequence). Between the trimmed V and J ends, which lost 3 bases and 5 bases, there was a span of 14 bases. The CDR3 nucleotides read TGCAGTGCTAGGAACTTACAGGGTAACGAGCAGTACTTC. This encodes CSARNLQGNEQYF.

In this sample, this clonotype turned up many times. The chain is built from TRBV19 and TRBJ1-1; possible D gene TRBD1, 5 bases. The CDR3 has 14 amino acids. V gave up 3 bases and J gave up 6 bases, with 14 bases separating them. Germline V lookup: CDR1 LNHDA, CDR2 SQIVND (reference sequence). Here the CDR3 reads CASSISRQRPEAFF. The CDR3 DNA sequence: TGTGCCAGTAGTATCAGTAGACAGCGACCTGAAGCTTTCTTT.

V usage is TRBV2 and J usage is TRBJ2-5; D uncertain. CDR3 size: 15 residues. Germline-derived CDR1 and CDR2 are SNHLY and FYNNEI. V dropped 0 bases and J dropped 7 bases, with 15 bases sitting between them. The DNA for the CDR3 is TGTGCCAGCAGTGAAGCACCCTTGTCTCGAGGGACCCAGTACTTC. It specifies CASSEAPLSRGTQYF.

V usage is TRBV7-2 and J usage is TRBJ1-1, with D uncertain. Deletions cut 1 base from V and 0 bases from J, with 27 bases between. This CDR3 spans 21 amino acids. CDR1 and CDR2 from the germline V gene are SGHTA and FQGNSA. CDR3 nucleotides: TGTGCCAGCAGCTTAGGGGAGAATCTAGGTAGGCCCCGAAGCCTGAACACTGAAGCTTTCTTT. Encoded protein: CASSLGENLGRPRSLNTEAFF. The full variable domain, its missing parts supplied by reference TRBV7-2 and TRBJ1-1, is GAGVSQSPSNKVTEKGKDVELRCDPISGHTALYWYRQSLGQGLEFLIYFQGNSAPDKSGLPSDRFSAERTGGSVSTLTIQRTQQEDSAVYLCASSLGENLGRPRSLNTEAFFGQGTRLTVV.

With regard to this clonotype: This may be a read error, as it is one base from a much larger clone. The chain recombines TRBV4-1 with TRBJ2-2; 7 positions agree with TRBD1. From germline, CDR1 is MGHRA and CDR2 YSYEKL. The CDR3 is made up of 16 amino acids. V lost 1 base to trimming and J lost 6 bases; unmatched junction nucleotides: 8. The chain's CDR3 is CASSQGDRVGSGELFF. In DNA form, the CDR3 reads TGCGCCAGCAGCCAAGGAGACAGGGTGGGCTCCGGGGAGCTGTTTTTT.

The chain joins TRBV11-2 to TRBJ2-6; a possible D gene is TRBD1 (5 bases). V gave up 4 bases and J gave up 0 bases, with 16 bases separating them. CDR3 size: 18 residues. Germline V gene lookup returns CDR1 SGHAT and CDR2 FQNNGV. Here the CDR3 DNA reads TGTGCCAGCAGCTATCGACAGAGTATGCTCTCTGGGGCCAACGTCCTGACTTTC. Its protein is CASSYRQSMLSGANVLTF.

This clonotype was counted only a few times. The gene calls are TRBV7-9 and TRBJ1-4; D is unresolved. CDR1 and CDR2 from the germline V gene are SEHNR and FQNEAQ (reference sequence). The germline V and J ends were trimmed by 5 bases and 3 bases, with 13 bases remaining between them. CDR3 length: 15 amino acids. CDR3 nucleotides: TGTGCCAGCAGCCTTGGGGAGCCGTCTAATGAAAAACTGTTTTTT. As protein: CASSLGEPSNEKLFF.

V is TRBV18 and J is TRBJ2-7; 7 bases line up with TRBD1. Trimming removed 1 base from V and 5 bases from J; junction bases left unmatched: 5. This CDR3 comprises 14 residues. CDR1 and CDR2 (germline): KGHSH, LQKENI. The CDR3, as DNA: TGTGCCAGCTCACCACGGGTAGGGGGCGACGAGCAGTACTTC. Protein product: CASSPRVGGDEQYF.

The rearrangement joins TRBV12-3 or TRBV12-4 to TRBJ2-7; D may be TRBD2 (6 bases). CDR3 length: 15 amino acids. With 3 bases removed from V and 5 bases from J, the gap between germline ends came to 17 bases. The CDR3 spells CASSFGPGVRDEQYF. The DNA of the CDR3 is TGTGCCAGCAGTTTTGGGCCGGGAGTGCGGGACGAGCAGTACTTC.

The CDR3 region has the DNA TGTGCCAGCAGTGAATCCCAGGGGCAAGAGCAGTACTTC. As protein: CASSESQGQEQYF. The V and J genes are TRBV6-1 and TRBJ2-7; D might be TRBD1 (6 bases). Germline V lookup: CDR1 MNHNS, CDR2 SASEGT. V lost 2 bases and J lost 7, with 12 bases in between. The CDR3 totals 13 residues.

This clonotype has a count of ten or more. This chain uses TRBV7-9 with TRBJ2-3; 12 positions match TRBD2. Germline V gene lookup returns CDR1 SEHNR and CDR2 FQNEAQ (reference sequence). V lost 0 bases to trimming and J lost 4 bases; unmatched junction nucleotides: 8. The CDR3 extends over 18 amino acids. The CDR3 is CASSLARLAGEYSDTQYF. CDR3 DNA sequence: TGTGCCAGCAGCTTAGCACGACTAGCGGGGGAGTATTCAGATACGCAGTATTTT.

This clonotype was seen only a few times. The CDR3 DNA is TGTGCCAGTAGTAAGAGACAGGGGGACACTGAAGCTTTCTTT. Protein product: CASSKRQGDTEAFF. The gene calls are TRBV19 and TRBJ1-1; TRBD1 matches at 9 bases. Germline lookup yields CDR1 LNHDA and CDR2 SQIVND (reference sequence). V shed 4 bases, J shed 3 bases, and the junction held 3 bases outside the gene matches. The CDR3 totals 14 residues.

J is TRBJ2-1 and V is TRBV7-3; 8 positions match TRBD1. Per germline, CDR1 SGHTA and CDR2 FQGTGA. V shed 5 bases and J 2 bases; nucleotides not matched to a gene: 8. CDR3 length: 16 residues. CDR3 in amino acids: CASSPKDRVTYNEQFF. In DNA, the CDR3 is TGTGCCAGCAGCCCAAAGGACAGGGTGACCTACAATGAGCAGTTCTTC.

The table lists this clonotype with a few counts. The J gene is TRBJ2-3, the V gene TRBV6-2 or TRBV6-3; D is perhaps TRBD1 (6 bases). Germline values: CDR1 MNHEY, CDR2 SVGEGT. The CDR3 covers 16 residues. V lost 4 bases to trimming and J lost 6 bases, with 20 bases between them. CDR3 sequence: CASSSPRGPQVDTQYF. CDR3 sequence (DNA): TGTGCCAGCAGTTCCCCCAGGGGCCCGCAGGTGGATACGCAGTATTTT.

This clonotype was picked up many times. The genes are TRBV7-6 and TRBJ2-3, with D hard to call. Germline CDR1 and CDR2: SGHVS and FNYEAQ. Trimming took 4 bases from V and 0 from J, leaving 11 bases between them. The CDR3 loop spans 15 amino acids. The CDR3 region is CASSSGAPSTDTQYF. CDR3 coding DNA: TGTGCCAGCAGCTCGGGTGCACCTAGCACAGATACGCAGTATTTT.

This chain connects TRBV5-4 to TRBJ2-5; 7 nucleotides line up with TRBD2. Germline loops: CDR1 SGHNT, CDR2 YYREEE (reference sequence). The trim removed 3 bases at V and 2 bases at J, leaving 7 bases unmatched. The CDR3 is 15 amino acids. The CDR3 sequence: CASSWGGGGQETQYF. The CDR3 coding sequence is TGTGCCAGCAGCTGGGGGGGGGGGGGTCAAGAGACCCAGTACTTC.

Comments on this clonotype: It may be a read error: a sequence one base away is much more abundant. This CDR3 is CASTKTGGADTQYF. DNA of the CDR3: TGTGCCAGCACTAAGACAGGGGGCGCAGATACGCAGTATTTT. The chain has TRBV12-3 or TRBV12-4 and TRBJ2-3; the match to TRBD1 covers 10 bases. V lost 7 bases to trimming and J lost 4 bases; unmatched junction nucleotides: 5. The CDR3 sequence is 14 residues long.

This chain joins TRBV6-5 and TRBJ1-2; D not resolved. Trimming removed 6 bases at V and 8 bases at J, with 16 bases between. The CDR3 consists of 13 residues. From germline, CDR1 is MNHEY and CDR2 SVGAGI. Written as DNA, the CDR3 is TGTGCCAGCAGACCCCAGGCCCTCTGGGGCTACACCTTC. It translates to CASRPQALWGYTF.

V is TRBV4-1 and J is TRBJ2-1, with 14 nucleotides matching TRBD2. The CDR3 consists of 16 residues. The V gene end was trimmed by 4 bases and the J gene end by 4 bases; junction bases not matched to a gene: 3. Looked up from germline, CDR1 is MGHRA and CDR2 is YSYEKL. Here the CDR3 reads CASSRTSGGPYNEQFF. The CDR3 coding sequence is TGCGCCAGCAGCCGGACTAGCGGGGGGCCATACAATGAGCAGTTCTTC.

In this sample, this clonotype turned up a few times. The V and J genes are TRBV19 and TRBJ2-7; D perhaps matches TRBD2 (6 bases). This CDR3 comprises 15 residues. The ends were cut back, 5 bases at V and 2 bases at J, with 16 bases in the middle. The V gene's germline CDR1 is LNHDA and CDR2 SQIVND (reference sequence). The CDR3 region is CASSGWTTNTYEQYF. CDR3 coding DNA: TGTGCCAGTAGTGGCTGGACTACGAACACCTACGAGCAGTACTTC.

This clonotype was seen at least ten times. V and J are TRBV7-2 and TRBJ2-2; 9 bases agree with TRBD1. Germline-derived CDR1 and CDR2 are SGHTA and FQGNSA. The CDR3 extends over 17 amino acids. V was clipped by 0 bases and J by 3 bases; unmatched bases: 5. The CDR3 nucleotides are TGTGCCAGCAGCTTAGCCCCGGGACAGGGATACACCGGGGAGCTGTTTTTT. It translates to CASSLAPGQGYTGELFF.

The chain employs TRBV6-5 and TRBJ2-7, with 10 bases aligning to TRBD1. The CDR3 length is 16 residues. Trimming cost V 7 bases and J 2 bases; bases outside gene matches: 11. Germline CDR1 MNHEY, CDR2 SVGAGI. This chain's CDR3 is CASKPSGGQGTYEQYF. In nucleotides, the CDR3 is TGTGCCAGCAAACCCTCGGGGGGACAGGGGACCTACGAGCAGTACTTC.

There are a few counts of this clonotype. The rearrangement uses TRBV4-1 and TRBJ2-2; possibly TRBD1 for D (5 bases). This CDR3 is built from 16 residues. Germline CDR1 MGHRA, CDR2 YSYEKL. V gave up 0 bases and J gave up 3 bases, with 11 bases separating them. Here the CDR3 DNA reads TGCGCCAGCAGCCAAGATAAATTAGGGGACACCGGGGAGCTGTTTTTT. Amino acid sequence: CASSQDKLGDTGELFF.

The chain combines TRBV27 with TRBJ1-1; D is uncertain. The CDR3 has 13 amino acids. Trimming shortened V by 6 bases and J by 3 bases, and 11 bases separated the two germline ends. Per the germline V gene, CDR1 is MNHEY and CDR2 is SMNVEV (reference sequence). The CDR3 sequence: CASRRVWDTEAFF. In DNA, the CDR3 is TGTGCCAGCAGGAGGGTGTGGGACACTGAAGCTTTCTTT.

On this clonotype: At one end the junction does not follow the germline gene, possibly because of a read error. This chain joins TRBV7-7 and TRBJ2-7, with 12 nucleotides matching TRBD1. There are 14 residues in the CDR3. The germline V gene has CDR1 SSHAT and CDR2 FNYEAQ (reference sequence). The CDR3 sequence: CASSPGTGGGEQYF. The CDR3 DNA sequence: TGTGCTAGCAGCCCCGGGACAGGGGGCGGCGAGCAGTACTTC.

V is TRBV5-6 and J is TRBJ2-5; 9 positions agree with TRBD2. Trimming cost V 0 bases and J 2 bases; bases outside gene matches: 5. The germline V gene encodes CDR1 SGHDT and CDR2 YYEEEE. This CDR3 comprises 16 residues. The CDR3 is CASSLVGGGVQETQYF. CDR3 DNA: TGTGCCAGCAGCTTGGTGGGCGGGGGGGTTCAAGAGACCCAGTACTTC.

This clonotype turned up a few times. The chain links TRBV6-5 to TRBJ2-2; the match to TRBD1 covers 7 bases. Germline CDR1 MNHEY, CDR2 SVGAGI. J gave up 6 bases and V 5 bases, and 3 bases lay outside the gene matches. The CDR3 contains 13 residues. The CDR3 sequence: CASSRQGSGELFF. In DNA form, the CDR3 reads TGTGCCAGCAGTCGACAGGGATCCGGGGAGCTGTTTTTT.

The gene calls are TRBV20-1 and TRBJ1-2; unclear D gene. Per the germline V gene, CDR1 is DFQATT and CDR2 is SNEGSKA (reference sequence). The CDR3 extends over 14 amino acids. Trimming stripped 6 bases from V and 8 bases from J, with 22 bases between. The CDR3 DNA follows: TGCAGTGCCAGGCCAGAGTTGGGCCTGGGAGGCTACACCTTC. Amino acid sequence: CSARPELGLGGYTF.